This T cell receptor beta chain was profiled in a study of STAT5B mutations in CD4+ large granular lymphocyte leukemia. General study findings and limits: 8/27 top patient clones versus 2/35 control clones were TRBV06-family. Main leukemic clonotypes were patient-specific, but roughly 23% appeared at low frequency elsewhere. Patient CD4-sorted repertoires looked more clonal than healthy CD4+ repertoires, even without putative leukemic clones.

CDR1 is KGHSH and CDR2 is LQKENI in the germline V gene. CDR3 length: 13 residues. Trimming took off 6 bases at V and 3 bases at J, with 11 bases between the two ends. This table comes from immunoSEQ multiplex PCR, and its TCRdb copy is limited to in-frame clones, with some not included. The top ten clones hold less than 0.5% of a sample with more than 30,000 clones, roughly 77% of them seen once. Concerning this clone: As yet, its antigen is unknown.

Source material: CD4+ T cells from blood buffy coats. This receptor was identified in a human donor in good health. The chain recombines TRBV18 with TRBJ2-5; D is possibly TRBD2 (6 bases). The CDR3, as DNA: TGTGCCAGCTCTCCGGGGGAGGAAGAGACCCAGTACTTC. Translation: CASSPGEEETQYF.